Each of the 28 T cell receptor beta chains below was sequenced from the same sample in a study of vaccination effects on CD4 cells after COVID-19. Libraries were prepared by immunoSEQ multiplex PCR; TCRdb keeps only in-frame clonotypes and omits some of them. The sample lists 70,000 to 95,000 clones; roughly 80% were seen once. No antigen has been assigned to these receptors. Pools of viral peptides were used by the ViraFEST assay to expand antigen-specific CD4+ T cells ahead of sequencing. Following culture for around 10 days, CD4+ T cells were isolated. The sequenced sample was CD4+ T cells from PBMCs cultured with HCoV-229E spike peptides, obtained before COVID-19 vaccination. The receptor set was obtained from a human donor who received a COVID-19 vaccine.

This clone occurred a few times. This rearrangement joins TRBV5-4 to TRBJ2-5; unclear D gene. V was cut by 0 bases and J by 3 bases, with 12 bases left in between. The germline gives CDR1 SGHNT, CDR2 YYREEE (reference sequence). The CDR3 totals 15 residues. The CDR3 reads CASSLAGYSKETQYF. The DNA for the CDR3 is TGTGCCAGCAGCTTGGCCGGCTACAGCAAAGAGACCCAGTACTTC.

CDR3 protein: CASSYGRAGTGELFF. The CDR3, as DNA: TGTGCCAGCAGTTACGGCAGGGCGGGCACCGGGGAGCTGTTTTTT. The chain links TRBV6-6 to TRBJ2-2, with D perhaps matching TRBD1 or TRBD2 (5 bases each). Germline V gene lookup returns CDR1 MNHNY and CDR2 SVGAGI (reference sequence). Trimming took off 2 bases at V and 4 bases at J, with 11 bases between the two ends. This CDR3 region has 15 residues.

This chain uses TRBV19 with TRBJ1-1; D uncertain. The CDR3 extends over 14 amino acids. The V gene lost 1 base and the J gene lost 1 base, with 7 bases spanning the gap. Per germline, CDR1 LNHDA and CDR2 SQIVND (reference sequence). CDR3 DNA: TGTGCCAGTAGTATAGGACTCCGGAACACTGAAGCTTTCTTT. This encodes CASSIGLRNTEAFF.

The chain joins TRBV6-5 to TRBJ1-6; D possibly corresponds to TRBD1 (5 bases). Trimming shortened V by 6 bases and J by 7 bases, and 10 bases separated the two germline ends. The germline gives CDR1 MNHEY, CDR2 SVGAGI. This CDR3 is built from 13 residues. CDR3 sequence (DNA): TGTGCCAGCAGCCGGGACCCAAATTCACCCCTCCACTTT. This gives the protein CASSRDPNSPLHF.

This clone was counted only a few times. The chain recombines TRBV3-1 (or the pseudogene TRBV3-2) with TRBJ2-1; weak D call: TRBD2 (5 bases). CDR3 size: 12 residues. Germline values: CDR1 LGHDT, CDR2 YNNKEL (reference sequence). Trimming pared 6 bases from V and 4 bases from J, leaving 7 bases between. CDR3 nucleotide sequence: TGTGCCAGCAGTCGAGGGTACAATGAGCAGTTCTTC. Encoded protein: CASSRGYNEQFF.

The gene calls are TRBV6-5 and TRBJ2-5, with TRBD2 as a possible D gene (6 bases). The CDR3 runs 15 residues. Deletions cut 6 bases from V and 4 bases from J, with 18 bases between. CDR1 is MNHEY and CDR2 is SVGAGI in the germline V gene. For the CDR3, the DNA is TGTGCCAGCAGACCGACCGAATGGGGGGTAGAGACCCAGTACTTC. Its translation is CASRPTEWGVETQYF.

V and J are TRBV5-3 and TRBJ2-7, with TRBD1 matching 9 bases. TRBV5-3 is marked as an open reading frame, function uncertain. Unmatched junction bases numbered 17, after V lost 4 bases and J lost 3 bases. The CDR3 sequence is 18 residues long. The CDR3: CARSTYRGLLIDYYEQYV. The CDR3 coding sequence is TGTGCCAGAAGCACGTACAGGGGGCTACTAATAGACTACTACGAGCAGTACGTC.

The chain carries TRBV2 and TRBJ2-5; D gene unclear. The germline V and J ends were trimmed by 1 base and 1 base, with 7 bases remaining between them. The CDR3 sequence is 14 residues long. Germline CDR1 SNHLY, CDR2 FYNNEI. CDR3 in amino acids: CASSEGGSQETQYF. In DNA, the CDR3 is TGTGCCAGCAGTGAAGGTGGCAGCCAAGAGACCCAGTACTTC.

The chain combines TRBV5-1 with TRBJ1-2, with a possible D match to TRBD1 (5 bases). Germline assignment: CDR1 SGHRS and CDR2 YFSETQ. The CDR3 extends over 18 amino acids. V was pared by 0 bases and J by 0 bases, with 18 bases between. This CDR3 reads CASSLVSGAPGSNYGYTF. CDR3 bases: TGCGCCAGCAGCTTGGTTTCCGGGGCACCGGGTTCTAACTATGGCTACACCTTC.

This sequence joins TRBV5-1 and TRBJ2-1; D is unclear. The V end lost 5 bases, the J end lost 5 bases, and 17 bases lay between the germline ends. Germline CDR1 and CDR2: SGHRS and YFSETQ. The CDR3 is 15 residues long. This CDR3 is CASSPDISINNEQFF. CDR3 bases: TGCGCCAGCAGTCCAGACATAAGTATAAACAATGAGCAGTTCTTC.

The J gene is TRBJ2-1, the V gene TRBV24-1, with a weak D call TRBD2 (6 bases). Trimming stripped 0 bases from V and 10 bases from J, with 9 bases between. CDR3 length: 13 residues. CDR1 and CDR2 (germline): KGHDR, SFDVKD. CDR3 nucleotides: TGTGCCACCAGTGATTTGCTGGAGGGGGAGCAGTTCTTC. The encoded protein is CATSDLLEGEQFF.

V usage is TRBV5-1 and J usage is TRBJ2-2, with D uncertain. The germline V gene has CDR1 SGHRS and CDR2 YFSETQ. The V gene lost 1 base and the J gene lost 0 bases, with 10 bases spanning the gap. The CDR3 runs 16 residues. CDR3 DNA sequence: TGCGCCAGCAGCTTGTACCTCAATGCGAACACCGGGGAGCTGTTTTTT. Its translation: CASSLYLNANTGELFF. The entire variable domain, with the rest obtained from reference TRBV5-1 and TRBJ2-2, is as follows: KAGVTQTPRYLIKTRGQQVTLSCSPISGHRSVSWYQQTPGQGLQFLFEYFSETQRNKGNFPGRFSGRQFSNSRSEMNVSTLELGDSALYLCASSLYLNANTGELFFGEGSRLTVL.

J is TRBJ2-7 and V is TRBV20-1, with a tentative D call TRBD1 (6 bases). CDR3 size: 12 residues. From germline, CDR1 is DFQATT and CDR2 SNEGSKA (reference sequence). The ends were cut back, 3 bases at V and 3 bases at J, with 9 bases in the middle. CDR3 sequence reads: CSASRGGYEQYV. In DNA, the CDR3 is TGCAGTGCTAGTAGAGGGGGCTACGAGCAGTACGTC.

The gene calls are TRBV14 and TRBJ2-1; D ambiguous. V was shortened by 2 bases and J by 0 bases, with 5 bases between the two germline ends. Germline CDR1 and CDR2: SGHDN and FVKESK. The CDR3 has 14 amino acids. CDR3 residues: CASSQTLSYNEQFF. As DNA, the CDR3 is TGTGCCAGCAGCCAAACACTCTCCTACAATGAGCAGTTCTTC. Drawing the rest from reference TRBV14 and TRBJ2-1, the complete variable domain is EAGVTQFPSHSVIEKGQTVTLRCDPISGHDNLYWYRRVMGKEIKFLLHFVKESKQDESGMPNNRFLAERTGGTYSTLKVQPAELEDSGVYFCASSQTLSYNEQFFGPGTRLTVL.

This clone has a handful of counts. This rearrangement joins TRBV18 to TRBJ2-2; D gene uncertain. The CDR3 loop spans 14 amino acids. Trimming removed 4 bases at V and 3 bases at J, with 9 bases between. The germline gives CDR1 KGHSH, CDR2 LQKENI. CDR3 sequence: CASSLQLDTGELFF. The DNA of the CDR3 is TGTGCCAGCTCACTCCAGTTAGACACCGGGGAGCTGTTTTTT.

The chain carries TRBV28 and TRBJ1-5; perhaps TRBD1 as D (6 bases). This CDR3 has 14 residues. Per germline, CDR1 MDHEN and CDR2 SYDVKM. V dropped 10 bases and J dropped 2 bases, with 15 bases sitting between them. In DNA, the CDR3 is TGTGCCATCCTAGGGGGGTCCGGCAATCAGCCCCAGCATTTT. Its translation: CAILGGSGNQPQHF.

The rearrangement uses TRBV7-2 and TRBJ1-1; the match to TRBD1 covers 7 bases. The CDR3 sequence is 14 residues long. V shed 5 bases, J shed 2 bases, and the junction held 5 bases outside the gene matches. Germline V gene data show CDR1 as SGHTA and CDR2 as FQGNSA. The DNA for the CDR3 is TGTGCCAGCAGCCAGCAGGGGGATAACACTGAAGCTTTCTTT. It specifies CASSQQGDNTEAFF.

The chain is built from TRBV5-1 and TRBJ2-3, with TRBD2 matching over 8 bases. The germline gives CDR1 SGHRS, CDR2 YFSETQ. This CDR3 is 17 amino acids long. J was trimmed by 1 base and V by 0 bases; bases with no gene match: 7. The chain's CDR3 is CASSLGSSGVRTDTQYF. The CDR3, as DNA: TGCGCCAGCAGCTTGGGTAGTAGCGGGGTCCGCACAGATACGCAGTATTTT. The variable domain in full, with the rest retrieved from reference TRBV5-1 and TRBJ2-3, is KAGVTQTPRYLIKTRGQQVTLSCSPISGHRSVSWYQQTPGQGLQFLFEYFSETQRNKGNFPGRFSGRQFSNSRSEMNVSTLELGDSALYLCASSLGSSGVRTDTQYFGPGTRLTVL.

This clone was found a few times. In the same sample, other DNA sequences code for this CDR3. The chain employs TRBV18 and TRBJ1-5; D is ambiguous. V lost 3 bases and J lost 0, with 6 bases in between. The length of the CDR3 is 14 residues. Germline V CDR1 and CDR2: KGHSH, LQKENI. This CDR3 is CASSPVHSNQPQHF. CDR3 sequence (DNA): TGTGCCAGCTCACCTGTCCATAGCAATCAGCCCCAGCATTTT.

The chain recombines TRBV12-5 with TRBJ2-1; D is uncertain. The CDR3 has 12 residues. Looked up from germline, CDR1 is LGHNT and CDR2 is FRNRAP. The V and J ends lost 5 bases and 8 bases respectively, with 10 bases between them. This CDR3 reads CASGLRRDEQFF. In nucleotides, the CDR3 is TGTGCTAGTGGTCTTCGACGTGATGAGCAGTTCTTC.

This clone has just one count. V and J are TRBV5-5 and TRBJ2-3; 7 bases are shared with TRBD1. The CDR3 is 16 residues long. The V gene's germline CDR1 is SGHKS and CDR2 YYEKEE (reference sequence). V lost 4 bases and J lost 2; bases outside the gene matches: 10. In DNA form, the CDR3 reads TGTGCCAGCAGCGTTCTTGGACAGGCGTTCACAGATACGCAGTATTTT. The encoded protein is CASSVLGQAFTDTQYF.

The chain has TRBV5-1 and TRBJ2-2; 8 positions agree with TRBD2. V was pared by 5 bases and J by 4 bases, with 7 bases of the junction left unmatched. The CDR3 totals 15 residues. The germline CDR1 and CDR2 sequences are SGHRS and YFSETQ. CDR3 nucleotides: TGCGCCAGCAGTCCCAGTACTAGCGGCACCGGGGAGCTGTTTTTT. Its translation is CASSPSTSGTGELFF.

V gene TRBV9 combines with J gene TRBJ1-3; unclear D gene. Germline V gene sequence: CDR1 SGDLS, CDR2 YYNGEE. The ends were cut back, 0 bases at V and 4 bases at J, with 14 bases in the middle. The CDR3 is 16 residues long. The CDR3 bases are TGTGCCAGCAGCGTAGATAGCAGCTCGGACGGAAACACCATATATTTT. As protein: CASSVDSSSDGNTIYF.

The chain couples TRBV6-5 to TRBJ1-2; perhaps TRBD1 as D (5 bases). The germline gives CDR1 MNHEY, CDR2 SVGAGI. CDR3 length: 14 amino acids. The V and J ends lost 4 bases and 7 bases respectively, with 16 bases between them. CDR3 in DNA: TGTGCCAGCAGTTCCTGGGGGGAAAAGGTTGGCTACACCTTC. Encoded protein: CASSSWGEKVGYTF.

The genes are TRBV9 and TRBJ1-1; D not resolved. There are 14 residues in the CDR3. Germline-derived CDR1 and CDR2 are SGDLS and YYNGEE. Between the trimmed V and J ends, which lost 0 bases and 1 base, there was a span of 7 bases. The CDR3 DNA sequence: TGTGCCAGCAGCGTAGGGCGGAGGAACACTGAAGCTTTCTTT. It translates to CASSVGRRNTEAFF.

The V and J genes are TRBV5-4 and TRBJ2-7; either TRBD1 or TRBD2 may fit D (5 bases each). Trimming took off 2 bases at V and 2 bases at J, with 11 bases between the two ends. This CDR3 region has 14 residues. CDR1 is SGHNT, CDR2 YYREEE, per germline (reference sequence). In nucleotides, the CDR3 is TGTGCCAGCAGCTTATCTGGGGGTCCCTACGAGCAGTACGTC. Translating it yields CASSLSGGPYEQYV.

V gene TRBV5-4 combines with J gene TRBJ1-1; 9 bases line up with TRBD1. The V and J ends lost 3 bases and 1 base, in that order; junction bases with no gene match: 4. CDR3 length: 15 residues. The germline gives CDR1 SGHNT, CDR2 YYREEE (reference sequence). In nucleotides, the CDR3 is TGTGCCAGCAGCTCCCCGGGACAGGGGAACACTGAAGCTTTCTTT. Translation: CASSSPGQGNTEAFF.

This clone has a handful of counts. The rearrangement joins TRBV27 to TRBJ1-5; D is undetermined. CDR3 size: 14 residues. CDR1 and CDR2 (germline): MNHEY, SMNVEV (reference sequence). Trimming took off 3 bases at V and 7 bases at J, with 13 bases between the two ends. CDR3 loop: CASSFGPNTQPQHF. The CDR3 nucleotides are TGTGCCAGCAGTTTTGGTCCTAATACCCAGCCCCAGCATTTT.